The clone carrying this T cell receptor beta chain was counted at least ten times. The data belong to a study of Graves' ophthalmopathy and Graves' hyperthyroidism. Scientists amplified the TCR beta CDR3 regions from RNA transcripts. HTBI primers were used in a first-round RT-PCR, which preceded a second-round multiplex PCR. One entry per CDR3 protein, called by TCRdb with MiXCR from the multiplex PCR reads. The sample records 500,000 to 700,000 distinct CDR3 sequences, roughly 20% being singletons. This CDR3 contains 14 residues. The germline gives CDR1 MNHEY, CDR2 SVGEGT. V was pared by 7 bases and J by 1 base, with 8 bases between.

The rearrangement joins TRBV6-2 or TRBV6-3 to TRBJ2-6; D uncertain. This receptor was identified in a woman in her late teens or twenties with stable Graves' hyperthyroidism. Some clones in this sample may be carry-over from other donors' samples. The sequencing input was peripheral blood. The CDR3 sequence is CASIRSSGANVLTF. CDR3 coding DNA: TGTGCCAGCATCCGGAGTTCTGGGGCCAACGTCCTGACTTTC.